This is a list of T cell receptor beta chains from one sample in a study of neurological immune-mediated disorders. MiXCR, run by TCRdb on the 5' RACE reads, gives a single entry per CDR3 protein. The repertoire has some 57,000 distinct CDR3 sequences, around 5% of them found once; the top ten carry around 3.3%. Sequencing was performed on PBMCs. The receptor set was obtained from a woman between 50 and 59 years old with multiple sclerosis. Both conserved end residues are trimmed from each CDR3. A D gene is named only where the DNA matches it firmly.

TRBJ2-2	NA	TRBV11-2	14	ASSRRWGGNTGELF
TRBJ2-1	TRBD1	TRBV20-1	13	SARHLRQGAWEQF
TRBJ2-3	TRBD2	TRBV20-1	14	SARDGGGISTDTQY
TRBJ2-7	NA	TRBV2	12	ASSDQGGTYEQY
TRBJ2-1	TRBD2	TRBV10-3	12	AINQLAGYNEQF
TRBJ1-2	NA	TRBV12-2	14	ASRLGSGQVNYGYT
TRBJ1-2	NA	TRBV5-6	10	ASSPGDYGYT
TRBJ2-3	NA	TRBV29-1	13	SVEGVSTGTDTQY
TRBJ1-5	NA	TRBV12-3/TRBV12-4	12	ASSSGQLNQPQH
TRBJ1-6	NA	TRBV27	11	ASSLDLYSPLH
TRBJ1-6	TRBD1	TRBV14	13	ASSQGDRSNSPLH
TRBJ1-1	TRBD1	TRBV20-1	11	SPRQGGNTEAF
TRBJ2-1	NA	TRBV27	12	ASDKRGGLGEQF
TRBJ2-4	NA	TRBV6-6	12	AVTGGGQGNIQY
TRBJ2-1	TRBD2	TRBV20-1	12	SASSSGGFDEQF
TRBJ1-2	NA	TRBV29-1	13	SVTRDINEDYGYT
TRBJ2-1	NA	TRBV7-2	11	ASSLVLYNEQF
TRBJ2-1	TRBD2	TRBV20-1	16	SAIPRRGGLPEYNEQF
TRBJ2-3	NA	TRBV5-1	13	ASSLVAGNTDTQY
TRBJ1-5	TRBD1	TRBV6-5	12	ASRPQGNNQPQH
TRBJ2-2	NA	TRBV5-1	13	ASSLALANTGELF
TRBJ2-5	NA	TRBV15	11	ATERDRQETQY
TRBJ2-2	NA	TRBV5-1	11	ASKLQGTGELF
TRBJ2-7	TRBD1	TRBV2	12	ASIYRTGIGEQY
TRBJ2-1	TRBD1	TRBV20-1	14	SARDVGQGAYNEQF
TRBJ1-4	NA	TRBV20-1	12	SARERATNEKLF
TRBJ2-3	TRBD1	TRBV24-1	13	ATSDQGDGTDTQY
TRBJ2-2	TRBD2	TRBV2	12	ASSWTSGAGELF
TRBJ1-4	NA	TRBV12-3/TRBV12-4	12	ASSRRTGNEKLF